This T cell receptor (beta chain) was identified during a study of CD8+ T cells in alopecia areata. Study-wide points: There were many expanded lesional clones persisting in scalp and blood during tofacitinib. Unlike in mice, where it was clearer, TCR sharing across patients was less clear, possibly HLA-related.

It was cDNA, reverse transcribed from extracted RNA, that served as the sequencing template. The assay was immunoSEQ multiplex PCR, and TCRdb's table has in-frame clones only and misses some. Of 160,000 or so clones listed, 55% to 75% are singletons. Treatment of the sample: oral pan-JAK inhibitor, 5-10 mg twice daily. This clone was seen a handful of times. The target antigen is unknown. The receptor was isolated from a human donor with alopecia areata. Here the sequenced sample was CD4+ T cells sorted from blood, taken at week 4, from a patient treated with tofacitinib.

The CDR3 sequence is CAISLAEFNEQFF. CDR3 nucleotide sequence: TGTGCCATCAGCCTAGCGGAATTCAATGAGCAGTTCTTC. The chain links TRBV10-3 to TRBJ2-1; TRBD2 agrees at 7 bases. The trim removed 6 bases at V and 6 bases at J, leaving 5 bases unmatched. The germline CDR1 and CDR2 sequences are ENHRY and SYGVKD. The CDR3 spans 13 residues.